The T cell receptor beta chain described here comes from a study of cytomegalovirus exposure and HLA in healthy donors. On the study more broadly: The platform used for the 110 or so validation repertoires matched that of the 650 to 750 first-cohort repertoires, a later analysis reported. Study-wide findings and caveats: Cytomegalovirus association was listed for 164 TCR beta chains.

A note on this clone: As yet, its antigen is unknown.

Germline assignment: CDR1 MNHEY and CDR2 SVGAGI. J was trimmed by 7 bases and V by 6 bases; bases with no gene match: 12. The CDR3 spans 14 residues. Method: immunoSEQ multiplex PCR; TCRdb's copy keeps in-frame clones and lacks some. The profile shows over 150,000 clones, 86% of them singletons. The receptor was derived from a young man in good health and CMV-seropositive. Material for sequencing was PBMCs. The V and J genes are TRBV6-5 and TRBJ2-7; 7 positions match TRBD1. As DNA, the CDR3 is TGTGCCAGCAGCTCCGACAGGGTCCGGACTGAGCAGTACTTC. It specifies CASSSDRVRTEQYF.